This T cell receptor (beta chain) emerged from a study of blood T cells in healthy people across ages. Points from the study as a whole: Strong correlation linked observed beta diversity and percent naive T cells. Whereas aged donors had fewer naive CD4+ cells, long-lived donors had more of them and higher diversity.

A second PCR, run for roughly 7 to 11 cycles, used a sample-barcoded 5' primer plus a J-beta primer mix. TCRdb re-called the 5' RACE reads with MiXCR, one entry per CDR3 protein. Of about 970,000 distinct CDR3 sequences in the sample, roughly half were seen once. Germline V CDR1 and CDR2: DFQATT, SNEGSKA (reference sequence). This CDR3 has 14 amino acids. As concerns this clonotype: Its antigen remains unknown. One end of the junction varies from germline; a read error may be responsible.

This TCR came from a woman aged 55-75 years in good health. The chain recombines TRBV20-1 with TRBJ2-7, with 7 nucleotides matching TRBD2. Sequencing input: blood. The CDR3 is CGARGGRVSYEQYF. The CDR3 nucleotides are TGCGGTGCTAGGGGCGGGAGAGTATCCTACGAGCAGTACTTC.